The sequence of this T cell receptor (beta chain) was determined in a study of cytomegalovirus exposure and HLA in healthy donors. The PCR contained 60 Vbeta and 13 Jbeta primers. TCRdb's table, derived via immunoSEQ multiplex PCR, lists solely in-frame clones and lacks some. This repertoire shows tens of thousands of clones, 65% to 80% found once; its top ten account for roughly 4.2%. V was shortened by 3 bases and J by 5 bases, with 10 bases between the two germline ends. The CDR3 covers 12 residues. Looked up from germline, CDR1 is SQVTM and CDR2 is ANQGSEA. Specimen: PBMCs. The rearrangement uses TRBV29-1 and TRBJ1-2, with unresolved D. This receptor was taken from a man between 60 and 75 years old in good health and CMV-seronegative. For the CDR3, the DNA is TGCAGCGTTGAGTCGCAGGCATATGGCTACACCTTC. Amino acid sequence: CSVESQAYGYTF.